These 32 T cell receptor beta chains share one sample of origin, sequenced in a study of beta chain features in type 1 diabetes. Findings and caveats of the study: Within each of all four CD4+ subsets, Type 1 diabetes patients had TCRB CDR3s that were moderately but significantly shorter.

The antigens for these receptors are not known. Sequencing targeted expressed TCRB transcripts, as all isolated RNA had been reverse transcribed. The repertoire was sequenced with immunoSEQ multiplex PCR; TCRdb's copy has only in-frame clones and lacks some. This sample carries approximately 50,000 clones, roughly 40% of them seen once, and the ten largest clones take approximately 1.4%. The sequenced sample consisted of Tregs from blood. Receptor source: a man aged 25 to 40 with type 1 diabetes.

This clone was seen only a few times. The chain joins TRBV19 to TRBJ1-5; D may be TRBD1 (5 bases). Deletions cut 0 bases from V and 4 bases from J, with 7 bases between. From germline, CDR1 is LNHDA and CDR2 SQIVND (reference sequence). The CDR3 loop spans 14 amino acids. DNA for the CDR3: TGTGCCAGTAGTATAGAGACAGCAAATCAGCCCCAGCATTTT. Amino acids: CASSIETANQPQHF.

The V gene is TRBV6-6, the J gene TRBJ2-6; no firm D call. The ends were cut back, 6 bases at V and 0 bases at J, with 3 bases in the middle. The length of the CDR3 is 13 residues. Germline CDR1 is MNHNY and CDR2 is SVGAGI (reference sequence). Here the CDR3 reads CASSGSGANVLTF. The CDR3 region has the DNA TGTGCCAGCAGCGGCTCTGGGGCCAACGTCCTGACTTTC.

This clone appeared a few times. This sequence joins TRBV6-5 and TRBJ1-1; 10 nucleotides match TRBD1. V gave up 2 bases and J gave up 7 bases; unmatched junction bases: 4. Germline V gene data show CDR1 as MNHEY and CDR2 as SVGAGI. The CDR3 is 14 residues long. In DNA, the CDR3 is TGTGCCAGCAGTTACAAAGGGACAGGGGATGAAGCTTTCTTT. Its translation: CASSYKGTGDEAFF.

This clone has just a few counts. The genes are TRBV4-3 and TRBJ2-1, with 8 bases aligning to TRBD1. The trim removed 4 bases at V and 0 bases at J, leaving 2 bases unmatched. The CDR3 covers 15 residues. The V gene's germline CDR1 is LGHNA and CDR2 YSLEER. The CDR3 DNA is TGCGCCAGCAGCCCCGGACAGGGCTCCTACAATGAGCAGTTCTTC. The encoded protein is CASSPGQGSYNEQFF.

The V call is TRBV6-5, the J call TRBJ1-2; D is uncertain. V was pared by 6 bases and J by 7 bases, with 15 bases between. The germline CDR1 and CDR2 sequences are MNHEY and SVGAGI. The CDR3 is made up of 13 amino acids. CDR3 protein: CASSPSSRIGYTF. The CDR3 DNA follows: TGTGCCAGCAGCCCCAGTTCCAGGATTGGCTACACCTTC.

The sample holds a few counts of this clone. The V call is TRBV7-9, the J call TRBJ2-1, with 7 positions matching TRBD2. The V gene end was trimmed by 5 bases and the J gene end by 3 bases; junction bases not matched to a gene: 7. Germline V gene lookup returns CDR1 SEHNR and CDR2 FQNEAQ (reference sequence). The CDR3 runs 15 residues. DNA of the CDR3: TGTGCCAGCAGCCCCACCACTAGCGTCTACAATGAGCAGTTCTTC. This gives the protein CASSPTTSVYNEQFF.

The chain has TRBV18 and TRBJ2-1, with TRBD2 identical over 8 bases. Germline CDR1 reads KGHSH; CDR2 reads LQKENI. The CDR3 has 15 amino acids. The trim removed 11 bases at V and 2 bases at J, leaving 11 bases unmatched. The CDR3 loop is CASRRGSGTYNEQFF. CDR3 in DNA: TGTGCCTCCCGGCGGGGTAGCGGGACCTACAATGAGCAGTTCTTC.

The table lists this clone with a few counts. The V call is TRBV6-6, the J call TRBJ2-3; tentatively, D is TRBD2 (6 bases). There are 15 residues in the CDR3. Germline CDR1 and CDR2: MNHNY and SVGAGI (reference sequence). The V and J ends lost 5 bases and 4 bases respectively, with 16 bases between them. This CDR3 is CASSLGTPGADTQYF. Here the CDR3 DNA reads TGTGCCAGCAGTCTCGGGACTCCTGGGGCAGATACGCAGTATTTT.

J is TRBJ2-1 and V is TRBV29-1; D remains unclear. CDR1 and CDR2 (germline): SQVTM, ANQGSEA. The CDR3 sequence is 12 residues long. Trimming took 5 bases from V and 6 from J, leaving 11 bases between them. The CDR3 nucleotides are TGCAGCGTTAAGACTGGATTCAATGAGCAGTTCTTC. Translating it yields CSVKTGFNEQFF.

The chain uses TRBV29-1 and TRBJ2-6; D gene unclear. Germline lookup yields CDR1 SQVTM and CDR2 ANQGSEA. Trimming cost V 6 bases and J 4 bases, with 13 bases left between them. CDR3 length: 14 amino acids. In nucleotides, the CDR3 is TGCAGCGTCCCCCTAATCCCCGGGGCCAACGTCCTGACTTTC. Its translation is CSVPLIPGANVLTF.

The chain couples TRBV5-1 to TRBJ1-4, with D unclear. The CDR3 covers 15 residues. Germline loops: CDR1 SGHRS, CDR2 YFSETQ. V lost 5 bases and J lost 3, with 14 bases in between. The CDR3 is CASSSTVKPNEKLFF. In DNA form, the CDR3 reads TGCGCCAGCAGTTCCACGGTTAAGCCTAATGAAAAACTGTTTTTT.

This clone was counted at least ten times. The genes are TRBV7-2 and TRBJ2-7, with TRBD1 identical over 8 bases. Germline V gene lookup returns CDR1 SGHTA and CDR2 FQGNSA. With 4 bases clipped from V and 1 base from J, the junction kept 6 bases outside the gene matches. The CDR3 covers 15 residues. This CDR3 is CASSWTGDRSYEQYF. As DNA, the CDR3 is TGTGCCAGCAGCTGGACGGGGGACAGGTCCTACGAGCAGTACTTC.

This clone has only a few counts. The V gene is TRBV7-6, the J gene TRBJ1-1; D call uncertain. Germline-derived CDR1 and CDR2 are SGHVS and FNYEAQ. CDR3 length equals 15 residues. The ends were cut back, 5 bases at V and 1 base at J, with 14 bases in the middle. The CDR3 sequence is CASSPREARNTEAFF. The CDR3 nucleotides are TGTGCCAGCAGCCCAAGGGAGGCGAGGAACACTGAAGCTTTCTTT.

The sample holds a few counts of this clone. This chain uses TRBV7-2 with TRBJ2-5, with TRBD1 as a possible D gene (6 bases). The J call may be faulty, since TRBJ2-7 better matches the DNA end. Germline loops: CDR1 SGHTA, CDR2 FQGNSA. This CDR3 has 13 amino acids. The CDR3 DNA is TGTGCCAGCAGCTCCAGGGGAACCTACGAGCAGTACTTC. It codes for CASSSRGTYEQYF.

This rearrangement joins TRBV7-2 to TRBJ1-5; possible D gene TRBD1, 5 bases. The CDR3 extends over 15 amino acids. Germline CDR1 and CDR2: SGHTA and FQGNSA. The germline V and J ends were trimmed by 3 bases and 2 bases, with 11 bases remaining between them. CDR3 region: CASSFQGVGNQPQHF. CDR3 in DNA: TGTGCCAGCAGCTTCCAGGGTGTCGGCAATCAGCCCCAGCATTTT.

The chain employs TRBV4-1 and TRBJ1-5; the D gene is possibly TRBD1 (6 bases). There are 19 residues in the CDR3. V was clipped by 0 bases and J by 3 bases, with 21 bases between them. Germline V CDR1 and CDR2: MGHRA, YSYEKL. In nucleotides, the CDR3 is TGCGCCAGCAGCCAAGATCCGGGGGGGGCCAAAGGGAACAATCAGCCCCAGCATTTT. Amino acids: CASSQDPGGAKGNNQPQHF.

The chain uses TRBV6-5 and TRBJ2-2; the match to TRBD1 covers 7 bases. Per the germline V gene, CDR1 is MNHEY and CDR2 is SVGAGI. V dropped 0 bases and J dropped 7; count of bases not matched to a gene: 5. The CDR3 consists of 15 residues. DNA of the CDR3: TGTGCCAGCAGTTACTCGGTGACAGGGCTCGGGGAGCTGTTTTTT. Translation gives CASSYSVTGLGELFF.

V is TRBV28 and J is TRBJ2-1; TRBD2 agrees at 12 bases. The CDR3 contains 16 residues. The germline gives CDR1 MDHEN, CDR2 SYDVKM. Trimming cost V 4 bases and J 6 bases; bases outside gene matches: 7. The CDR3 DNA reads as TGTGCCAGCAGTTCCCTAGCGGGAGGGCCCTCCAATGAGCAGTTCTTC. Its protein product is CASSSLAGGPSNEQFF.

The chain employs TRBV7-2 and TRBJ1-1; D might be TRBD1 (5 bases). The CDR3 length is 13 residues. Trimming left V 8 bases short and J 0 bases short, with 10 bases between. The germline V gene encodes CDR1 SGHTA and CDR2 FQGNSA. The CDR3 spells CASAAGLNTEAFF. In DNA, the CDR3 is TGTGCCAGCGCCGCAGGGTTGAACACTGAAGCTTTCTTT. Combining the CDR3 with reference TRBV7-2 and TRBJ1-1 gives the whole variable domain GAGVSQSPSNKVTEKGKDVELRCDPISGHTALYWYRQSLGQGLEFLIYFQGNSAPDKSGLPSDRFSAERTGGSVSTLTIQRTQQEDSAVYLCASAAGLNTEAFFGQGTRLTVV.

This clone has more than one count but fewer than ten. The chain joins TRBV30 to TRBJ2-3, with D hard to call. Germline lookup yields CDR1 GTSNPN and CDR2 SVGIG (reference sequence). V lost 0 bases and J lost 2, with 6 bases in between. The CDR3 extends over 13 amino acids. This chain's CDR3 is CAWSVHYTDTQYF. The CDR3 bases are TGTGCCTGGAGTGTACATTACACAGATACGCAGTATTTT.

The chain uses TRBV19 and TRBJ2-1; weak D call: TRBD2 (5 bases). V lost 5 bases to trimming and J lost 5 bases, with 13 bases between them. Germline CDR1 is LNHDA and CDR2 is SQIVND (reference sequence). The CDR3 extends over 14 amino acids. Here the CDR3 DNA reads TGTGCCAGTAGTCGGCGGACTGCGAACAATGAGCAGTTCTTC. This encodes CASSRRTANNEQFF.

This clone was seen more than once but under ten times. V and J are TRBV6-5 and TRBJ1-5; TRBD1 aligns across 10 bases. The CDR3 spans 15 residues. The V segment lost 4 bases and the J segment 5 bases; nucleotides outside the gene matches: 5. Germline assignment: CDR1 MNHEY and CDR2 SVGAGI. CDR3 bases: TGTGCCAGCAGTTTAGGACAGGGGGTCTATCAGCCCCAGCATTTT. Its protein product is CASSLGQGVYQPQHF.

This clone was counted a few times. The chain recombines TRBV25-1 with TRBJ2-7; 7 positions agree with TRBD2. Trimming removed 4 bases from V and 9 bases from J; junction bases left unmatched: 6. The CDR3 is 12 amino acids. In germline, CDR1 is MGHDK, CDR2 SYGVNS. CDR3 nucleotide sequence: TGTGCCAGCAGTGCCAGCGGGGACGTGCAGTACTTC. As protein: CASSASGDVQYF.

The CDR3: CASSPRDSPYNEQFF. The CDR3 region has the DNA TGTGCCAGCAGCCCCCGGGACTCTCCCTACAATGAGCAGTTCTTC. The chain recombines TRBV7-2 with TRBJ2-1; D might be TRBD2 (6 bases). The CDR3 is 15 amino acids. Germline CDR1 and CDR2: SGHTA and FQGNSA. V was cut by 5 bases and J by 2 bases, with 13 bases left in between.

This chain connects TRBV5-1 to TRBJ2-5; a weak D match, TRBD2 (5 bases). Germline CDR1 is SGHRS and CDR2 is YFSETQ. Between the trimmed V and J ends, which lost 0 bases and 2 bases, there was a span of 11 bases. This CDR3 is built from 15 residues. The CDR3 bases are TGCGCCAGCAGCTTGGCCGGGATTACACAAGAGACCCAGTACTTC. Translated, it gives CASSLAGITQETQYF.

The rearrangement uses TRBV6-5 and TRBJ2-7; TRBD1 might be the D (6 bases). The V gene lost 5 bases and the J gene lost 2 bases, with 13 bases spanning the gap. The CDR3 contains 14 residues. In germline, CDR1 is MNHEY, CDR2 SVGAGI. CDR3 coding DNA: TGTGCCAGCAGTCCGCGACAGGCGCCCTACGAGCAGTACTTC. It yields the protein CASSPRQAPYEQYF.

This rearrangement joins TRBV7-2 to TRBJ2-4, with 7 bases identical to TRBD2. CDR3 length: 18 residues. Germline lookup yields CDR1 SGHTA and CDR2 FQGNSA. J gave up 6 bases and V 1 base, and 15 bases lay outside the gene matches. The CDR3 DNA is TGTGCCAGCAGCTTAGAGGGTGTAGCGGGCGGTTTAGGAAACATTCAGTACTTC. Translated: CASSLEGVAGGLGNIQYF.

This clone was recorded a few times. This chain uses TRBV19 with TRBJ2-1; 7 nucleotides agree with TRBD2. CDR1 LNHDA and CDR2 SQIVND come from the germline V gene (reference sequence). Trimming at V came to 5 bases and at J to 7 bases, leaving 11 bases not matched to a gene. The CDR3 is 15 amino acids. The CDR3 region is CASSPPSGTSNEQFF. CDR3 nucleotide sequence: TGTGCCAGTAGTCCCCCAAGCGGGACTTCAAATGAGCAGTTCTTC.

This clone was seen a handful of times. This chain uses TRBV14 with TRBJ2-2; D gene ambiguous. The ends were cut back, 0 bases at V and 7 bases at J, with 6 bases in the middle. CDR3 size: 13 residues. Germline V gene sequence: CDR1 SGHDN, CDR2 FVKESK. The CDR3 protein is CASSQDRHGELFF. The CDR3 bases are TGTGCCAGCAGCCAAGACAGGCACGGGGAGCTGTTTTTT.

This clone came up a few times. This rearrangement joins TRBV27 to TRBJ2-1; possibly TRBD2 for D (7 bases). The germline V gene has CDR1 MNHEY and CDR2 SMNVEV (reference sequence). Trimming removed 3 bases from V and 5 bases from J, with 14 bases in between. The CDR3 extends over 15 amino acids. The CDR3 spells CASSLGGARNNEQFF. The CDR3 nucleotides are TGTGCCAGCAGTTTGGGGGGGGCTAGGAACAATGAGCAGTTCTTC.

The V and J genes are TRBV5-6 and TRBJ2-7; 7 bases are a match to TRBD1. The CDR3 consists of 12 residues. V trimming: 4 bases; J trimming: 4 bases; junction bases outside the gene matches: 2. Per germline, CDR1 SGHDT and CDR2 YYEEEE. The CDR3 nucleotides read TGTGCCAGCAGCGCGACAGGGTACGAGCAGTACTTC. This encodes CASSATGYEQYF.

The chain links TRBV28 to TRBJ1-1; D perhaps matches TRBD1 (5 bases). The V gene lost 3 bases and the J gene lost 1 base, with 12 bases spanning the gap. Germline assignment: CDR1 MDHEN and CDR2 SYDVKM. The CDR3 spans 15 residues. The DNA of the CDR3 is TGTGCCAGCAGTTTCGGGGAGGGGCAGAACACTGAAGCTTTCTTT. Its translation is CASSFGEGQNTEAFF. Based on the CDR3 plus reference TRBV28 and TRBJ1-1, the full variable domain is DVKVTQSSRYLVKRTGEKVFLECVQDMDHENMFWYRQDPGLGLRLIYFSYDVKMKEKGDIPEGYSVSREKKERFSLILESASTNQTSMYLCASSFGEGQNTEAFFGQGTRLTVV.